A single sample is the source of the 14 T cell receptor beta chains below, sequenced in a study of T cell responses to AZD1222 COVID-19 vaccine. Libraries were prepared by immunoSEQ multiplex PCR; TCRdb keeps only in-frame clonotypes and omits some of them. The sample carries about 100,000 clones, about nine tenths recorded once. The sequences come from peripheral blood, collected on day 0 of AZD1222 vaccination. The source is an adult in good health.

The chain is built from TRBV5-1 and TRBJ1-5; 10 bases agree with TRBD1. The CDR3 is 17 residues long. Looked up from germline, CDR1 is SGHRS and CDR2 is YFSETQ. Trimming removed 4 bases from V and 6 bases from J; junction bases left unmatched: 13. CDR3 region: CASSPEPGTGVSQPQHF. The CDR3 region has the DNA TGCGCCAGCAGCCCCGAACCCGGGACAGGGGTAAGTCAGCCCCAGCATTTT.

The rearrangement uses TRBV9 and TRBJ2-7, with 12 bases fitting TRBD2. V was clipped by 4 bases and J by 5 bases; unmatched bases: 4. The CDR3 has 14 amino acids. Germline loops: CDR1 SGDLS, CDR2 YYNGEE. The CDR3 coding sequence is TGTGCCAGCAGCTTACGACTAGCGGGAGACGAGCAGTACTTC. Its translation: CASSLRLAGDEQYF.

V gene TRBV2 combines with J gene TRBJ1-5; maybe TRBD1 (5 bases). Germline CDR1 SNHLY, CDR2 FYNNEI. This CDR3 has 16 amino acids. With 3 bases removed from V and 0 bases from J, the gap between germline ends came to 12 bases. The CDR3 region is CASSELTANSNQPQHF. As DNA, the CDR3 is TGTGCCAGCAGTGAGTTGACAGCAAATAGCAATCAGCCCCAGCATTTT. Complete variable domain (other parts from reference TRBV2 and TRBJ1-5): EPEVTQTPSHQVTQMGQEVILRCVPISNHLYFYWYRQILGQKVEFLVSFYNNEISEKSEIFDDQFSVERPDGSNFTLKIRSTKLEDSAMYFCASSELTANSNQPQHFGDGTRLSIL.

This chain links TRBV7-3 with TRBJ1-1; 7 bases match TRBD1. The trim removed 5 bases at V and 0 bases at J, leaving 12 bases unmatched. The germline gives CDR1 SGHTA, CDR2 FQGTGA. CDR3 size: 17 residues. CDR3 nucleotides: TGTGCCAGCAGCCCCCAGATGGTTGACAGGGTGAACACTGAAGCTTTCTTT. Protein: CASSPQMVDRVNTEAFF.

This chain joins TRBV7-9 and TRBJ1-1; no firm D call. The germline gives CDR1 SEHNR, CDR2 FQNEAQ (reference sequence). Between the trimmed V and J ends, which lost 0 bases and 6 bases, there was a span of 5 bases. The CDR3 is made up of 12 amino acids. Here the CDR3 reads CASSLAVAEAFF. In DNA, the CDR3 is TGTGCCAGCAGCTTAGCAGTGGCTGAAGCTTTCTTT.

Here the CDR3 reads CASSIDGQVYGYTF. CDR3 nucleotides: TGTGCCAGTAGTATTGACGGGCAGGTCTATGGCTACACCTTC. The V call is TRBV19, the J call TRBJ1-2; D call uncertain. V was clipped by 3 bases and J by 4 bases, with 12 bases between them. The germline gives CDR1 LNHDA, CDR2 SQIVND (reference sequence). This CDR3 is built from 14 residues.

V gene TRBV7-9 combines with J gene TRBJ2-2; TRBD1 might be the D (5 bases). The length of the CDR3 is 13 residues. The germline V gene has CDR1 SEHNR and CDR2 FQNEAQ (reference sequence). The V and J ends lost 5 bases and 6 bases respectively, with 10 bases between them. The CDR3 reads CASSQDSPGELFF. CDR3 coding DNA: TGTGCCAGCAGCCAAGACAGTCCCGGGGAGCTGTTTTTT.

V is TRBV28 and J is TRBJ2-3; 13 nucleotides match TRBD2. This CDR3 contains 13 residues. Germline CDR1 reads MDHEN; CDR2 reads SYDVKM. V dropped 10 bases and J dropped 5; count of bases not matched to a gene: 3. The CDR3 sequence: CATRTSGRDTQYF. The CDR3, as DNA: TGTGCCACCCGGACTAGCGGGAGAGATACGCAGTATTTT.

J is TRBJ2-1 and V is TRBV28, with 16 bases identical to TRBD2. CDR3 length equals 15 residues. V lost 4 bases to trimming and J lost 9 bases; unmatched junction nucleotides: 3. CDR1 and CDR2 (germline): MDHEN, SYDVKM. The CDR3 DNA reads TGTGCCAGCAGTTCAGGGACTAGCGGGAGGGTTGAGCAGTTCTTC. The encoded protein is CASSSGTSGRVEQFF.

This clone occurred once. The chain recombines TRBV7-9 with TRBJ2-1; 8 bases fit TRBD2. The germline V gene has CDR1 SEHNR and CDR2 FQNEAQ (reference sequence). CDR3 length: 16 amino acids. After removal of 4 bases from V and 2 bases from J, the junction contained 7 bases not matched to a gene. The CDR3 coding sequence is TGTGCCAGCAGCTCAAGACTAGCGTCCACCTACAATGAGCAGTTCTTC. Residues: CASSSRLASTYNEQFF.

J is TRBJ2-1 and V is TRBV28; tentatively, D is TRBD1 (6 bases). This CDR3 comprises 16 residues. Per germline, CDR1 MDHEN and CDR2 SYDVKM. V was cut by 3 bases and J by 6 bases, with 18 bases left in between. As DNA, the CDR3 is TGTGCCAGCAGTTTGTCAGGGGCCCTAGCTCCCAATGAGCAGTTCTTC. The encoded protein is CASSLSGALAPNEQFF.

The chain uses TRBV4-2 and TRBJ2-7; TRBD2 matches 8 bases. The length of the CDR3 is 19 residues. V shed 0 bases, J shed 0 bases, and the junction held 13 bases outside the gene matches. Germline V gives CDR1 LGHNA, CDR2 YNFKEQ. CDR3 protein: CASSQELPSGPGSSYEQYF. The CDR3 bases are TGTGCCAGCAGCCAAGAGCTTCCTAGCGGGCCCGGTAGCTCCTACGAGCAGTACTTC.

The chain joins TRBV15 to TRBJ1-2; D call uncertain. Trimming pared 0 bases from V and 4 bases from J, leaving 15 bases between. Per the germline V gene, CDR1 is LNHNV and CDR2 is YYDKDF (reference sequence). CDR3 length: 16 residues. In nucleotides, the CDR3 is TGTGCCACCAGCAGAGAATGGGCGGGATCCGGCTATGGCTACACCTTC. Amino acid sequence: CATSREWAGSGYGYTF.

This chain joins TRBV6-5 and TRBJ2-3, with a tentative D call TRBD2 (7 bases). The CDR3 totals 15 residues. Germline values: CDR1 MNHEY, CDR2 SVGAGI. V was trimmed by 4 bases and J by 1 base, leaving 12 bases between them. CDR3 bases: TGTGCCAGCAGTTTGAGGGGGAGGGGCACAGATACGCAGTATTTT. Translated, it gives CASSLRGRGTDTQYF.